Below, 2 T cell receptor beta chains from the same sample are listed, as sequenced in a study of shared T cell receptors in the human thymus. The table came from immunoSEQ multiplex PCR; TCRdb's copy has only in-frame clones and leaves some out. The sample shows some 660,000 clones, around 87% of them seen only once. The same sample was also studied in work on human thymus T cells.

The material sequenced was thymocytes. The source is a boy younger than two with a congenital heart defect.

V is TRBV5-1 and J is TRBJ2-3, with 8 bases lining up with TRBD2. The trim removed 0 bases at V and 4 bases at J, leaving 10 bases unmatched. Germline V gene sequence: CDR1 SGHRS, CDR2 YFSETQ. This CDR3 is built from 17 residues. The CDR3 reads CASSLAGVSGVADTQYF. The CDR3 DNA is TGCGCCAGCAGCTTGGCCGGGGTTAGCGGGGTCGCAGATACGCAGTATTTT.

V usage is TRBV28 and J usage is TRBJ2-1; a weak D match, TRBD1 (5 bases). Trimming took off 5 bases at V and 9 bases at J, with 20 bases between the two ends. The CDR3 contains 15 residues. Germline V lookup: CDR1 MDHEN, CDR2 SYDVKM. The CDR3 DNA follows: TGTGCCAGCAGTCGAAAGGGGCCGATCCGAGGTGAGCAGTTCTTC. Translation: CASSRKGPIRGEQFF.